A single sample is the source of the 29 T cell receptor beta chains below, sequenced in a study of response to subunit inactivated influenza vaccine. TCRdb ran MiXCR on the RT-PCR reads and lists one entry per CDR3 protein. The table includes more than 550,000 distinct CDR3 sequences, around 11% detected once. This same sample was also part of a study on T cells expressing NK-cell markers. That source reports: Generation of TCR beta cDNA was performed by 5'RACE template switching incorporating UMIs.

The input for sequencing was PBMCs from blood, taken on the day of vaccination. The origin of the receptors is a man aged 45-65 years who received an inactivated influenza vaccine.

This chain connects TRBV2 to TRBJ2-7, with D perhaps given as TRBD1 or TRBD2 (5 bases each). Trimming shortened V by 7 bases and J by 6 bases, and 16 bases separated the two germline ends. The germline V gene encodes CDR1 SNHLY and CDR2 FYNNEI. The CDR3 length is 13 residues. The CDR3 protein is CASTGTLRGEQYF. In DNA form, the CDR3 reads TGTGCCAGCACTGGGACGCTAAGGGGCGAGCAGTACTTC. The variable domain in full, with the rest retrieved from reference TRBV2 and TRBJ2-7, is EPEVTQTPSHQVTQMGQEVILRCVPISNHLYFYWYRQILGQKVEFLVSFYNNEISEKSEIFDDQFSVERPDGSNFTLKIRSTKLEDSAMYFCASTGTLRGEQYFGPGTRLTVT.

This clonotype turned up a few times. V usage is TRBV7-2 and J usage is TRBJ2-1; TRBD2 matches 11 bases. In germline, CDR1 is SGHTA, CDR2 FQGNSA. This CDR3 region has 16 residues. With V trimmed by 6 bases and J by 7 bases, 11 bases remained unmatched. The CDR3 DNA is TGTGCCAGCAGGGACGGGACTAGCGGCTCCAGGAATGAGCAGTTCTTC. Amino acids: CASRDGTSGSRNEQFF.

The J gene is TRBJ2-3, the V gene TRBV5-1; 11 bases map to TRBD1. Unmatched junction bases numbered 4, after V lost 5 bases and J lost 5 bases. This CDR3 spans 14 amino acids. Germline CDR1 and CDR2: SGHRS and YFSETQ. Written as DNA, the CDR3 is TGCGCCAGCAGACCCGGGACAGGGGGAGATACGCAGTATTTT. Translating it yields CASRPGTGGDTQYF. Full variable domain (remainder filled in from reference TRBV5-1 and TRBJ2-3): KAGVTQTPRYLIKTRGQQVTLSCSPISGHRSVSWYQQTPGQGLQFLFEYFSETQRNKGNFPGRFSGRQFSNSRSEMNVSTLELGDSALYLCASRPGTGGDTQYFGPGTRLTVL.

This clonotype was observed many times. V is TRBV5-1 and J is TRBJ2-1, with D unclear. V lost 3 bases, J lost 7 bases, and 8 bases lay in between. The CDR3 consists of 12 residues. Germline CDR1 and CDR2: SGHRS and YFSETQ. This CDR3 is CASSSERNEQFF. The DNA of the CDR3 is TGCGCCAGCAGCTCTGAGAGGAATGAGCAGTTCTTC.

This clonotype was recorded many times. The chain combines TRBV7-2 with TRBJ2-1; D unclear. V lost 5 bases and J 10 bases, leaving 18 bases between the germline ends. Germline lookup yields CDR1 SGHTA and CDR2 FQGNSA. The CDR3 has 14 amino acids. CDR3 bases: TGTGCCAGCAGCATCGCGCCTAGTGTACAGGAGCAGTTCTTC. This codes for CASSIAPSVQEQFF.

This clonotype was observed at least ten times. The rearrangement links TRBV29-1 to TRBJ2-2, with a possible D match to TRBD1 (6 bases). In germline, CDR1 is SQVTM, CDR2 ANQGSEA. The CDR3 has 14 amino acids. The V and J ends lost 5 bases and 5 bases respectively, with 15 bases between them. The CDR3 is CSVRAVGGTGELFF. CDR3 in DNA: TGCAGCGTTCGGGCCGTAGGGGGAACCGGGGAGCTGTTTTTT.

The table lists this clonotype with a few counts. The chain links TRBV20-1 to TRBJ2-7, with 9 positions matching TRBD1. The CDR3 spans 14 residues. CDR1 and CDR2 (germline): DFQATT, SNEGSKA (reference sequence). Trimming took 6 bases from V and 3 from J; bases not matched to a gene: 9. CDR3 loop: CSARTGTGIYEQYF. CDR3 in DNA: TGCAGTGCCCGAACCGGGACAGGGATCTACGAGCAGTACTTC.

V gene TRBV25-1 combines with J gene TRBJ1-1; D uncertain. Trimming stripped 9 bases from V and 3 bases from J, with 14 bases between. Germline lookup yields CDR1 MGHDK and CDR2 SYGVNS. This CDR3 is built from 13 residues. DNA of the CDR3: TGTGCCAGTGGCCCGGCGGGATACACTGAAGCTTTCTTT. Amino acids: CASGPAGYTEAFF.

This clonotype was observed at least ten times. The chain carries TRBV12-3 or TRBV12-4 and TRBJ1-5; no clear D. This CDR3 region has 12 residues. V was shortened by 6 bases and J by 0 bases, with 3 bases between the two germline ends. CDR3 protein: CASRYSNQPQHF. As DNA, the CDR3 is TGTGCCAGCAGATATAGCAATCAGCCCCAGCATTTT.

This clonotype was seen at least ten times. The genes are TRBV12-3 or TRBV12-4 and TRBJ2-5, with 13 bases matching TRBD2. With 5 bases clipped from V and 3 bases from J, the junction kept 6 bases outside the gene matches. There are 16 residues in the CDR3. The DNA of the CDR3 is TGTGCCAGCAGTCCTGGACTAGCGGGGGAGAAAGAGACCCAGTACTTC. Its protein is CASSPGLAGEKETQYF.

This clonotype was detected a few times. The chain is built from TRBV6-1 and TRBJ1-2; no clear D. CDR3 size: 13 residues. V lost 6 bases, J lost 1 base, and 9 bases lay in between. Germline-derived CDR1 and CDR2 are MNHNS and SASEGT. CDR3 sequence (DNA): TGTGCCAGCAGCGTCGGATATAACTATGGCTACACCTTC. This gives the protein CASSVGYNYGYTF.

This rearrangement joins TRBV10-2 to TRBJ2-3; 10 bases map to TRBD1. Germline V gives CDR1 WSHSY, CDR2 SAAADI. The CDR3 totals 14 residues. V was pared by 6 bases and J by 7 bases, with 7 bases of the junction left unmatched. DNA for the CDR3: TGCGCCAGCAGCCCGGGACAGGGGATAAATACGCAGTATTTT. Encoded protein: CASSPGQGINTQYF.

There are many counts of this clonotype. The genes are TRBV18 and TRBJ1-1; D might be TRBD1 (6 bases). The CDR3 covers 16 residues. Germline CDR1 KGHSH, CDR2 LQKENI. The ends were cut back, 1 base at V and 0 bases at J, with 12 bases in the middle. This chain's CDR3 is CASSPRQAPLNTEAFF. The CDR3 DNA follows: TGTGCCAGCTCACCACGACAGGCGCCCTTGAACACTGAAGCTTTCTTT.

This chain uses TRBV12-3 or TRBV12-4 with TRBJ1-1; D unresolved. The CDR3 has 15 residues. V was cut by 3 bases and J by 3 bases, with 14 bases left in between. CDR3 protein: CASSFFGGPDTEAFF. For the CDR3, the DNA is TGTGCCAGCAGTTTTTTCGGAGGGCCCGACACTGAAGCTTTCTTT.

This clonotype was seen many times. The CDR3 coding sequence is TGCGCCAGCAGCCCACCGGGACAGGGTGGGAACGAGCAGTACTTC. Protein product: CASSPPGQGGNEQYF. The chain has TRBV5-1 and TRBJ2-7; 9 bases align to TRBD1. The CDR3 has 15 amino acids. In germline, CDR1 is SGHRS, CDR2 YFSETQ. The junction had 10 bases not matched to a gene; V was cut back by 4 bases and J by 5 bases.

This chain uses TRBV12-3 or TRBV12-4 with TRBJ2-5, with a weak D call TRBD1 (5 bases). This CDR3 comprises 14 residues. Trimming cost V 5 bases and J 4 bases, with 14 bases left between them. This CDR3 is CASSPPGSTETQYF. The DNA for the CDR3 is TGTGCCAGCAGTCCTCCAGGGTCGACAGAGACCCAGTACTTC.

This clonotype came up a few times. This CDR3 is CATSDLSTGVELFF. The CDR3 DNA follows: TGTGCCACCAGTGATTTGTCAACAGGAGTGGAGCTGTTTTTT. V is TRBV24-1 and J is TRBJ2-2; tentative D call: TRBD1 (5 bases). Trimming pared 0 bases from V and 10 bases from J, leaving 11 bases between. Germline V CDR1 and CDR2: KGHDR, SFDVKD. This CDR3 is 14 amino acids long.

This clonotype was counted a few times. The genes are TRBV7-2 and TRBJ1-2; 9 bases match TRBD1. The germline gives CDR1 SGHTA, CDR2 FQGNSA. V lost 5 bases and J lost 6; bases outside the gene matches: 7. CDR3 length: 14 amino acids. CDR3 DNA: TGTGCCAGCAGCCACGGGACAGGGAGAAATGGCTACACCTTC. Protein product: CASSHGTGRNGYTF. Full variable domain (missing parts from reference TRBV7-2 and TRBJ1-2): GAGVSQSPSNKVTEKGKDVELRCDPISGHTALYWYRQSLGQGLEFLIYFQGNSAPDKSGLPSDRFSAERTGGSVSTLTIQRTQQEDSAVYLCASSHGTGRNGYTFGSGTRLTVV.

V and J are TRBV7-9 and TRBJ2-1, with TRBD2 identical over 12 bases. CDR1 and CDR2 from the germline V gene are SEHNR and FQNEAQ (reference sequence). Losses at the gene ends were 7 bases for V and 7 bases for J; bases not matched to a gene: 8. This CDR3 has 15 residues. The CDR3 DNA is TGTGCCAGCATCAAACTAGCGGGAGGTGGTAATGAGCAGTTCTTC. As protein: CASIKLAGGGNEQFF.

This clonotype was picked up a small number of times. The V call is TRBV5-1, the J call TRBJ1-1; D possibly corresponds to TRBD1 (5 bases). CDR1 SGHRS and CDR2 YFSETQ come from the germline V gene. The V and J ends lost 2 bases and 0 bases respectively, with 14 bases between them. The length of the CDR3 is 16 residues. In DNA, the CDR3 is TGCGCCAGCAGCTTTTCCTGGGACGGACTGAACACTGAAGCTTTCTTT. Translation: CASSFSWDGLNTEAFF.

The chain employs TRBV10-3 and TRBJ2-1; 11 bases match TRBD2. Per the germline V gene, CDR1 is ENHRY and CDR2 is SYGVKD. The CDR3 length is 15 residues. V lost 4 bases and J lost 4; bases outside the gene matches: 3. The CDR3 here is CAISGLAGTYNEQFF. The CDR3, as DNA: TGTGCCATCAGTGGACTAGCGGGGACTTACAATGAGCAGTTCTTC.

The chain carries TRBV24-1 and TRBJ1-5; 7 nucleotides line up with TRBD1. Trimming took 6 bases from V and 9 from J; bases not matched to a gene: 13. Germline V CDR1 and CDR2: KGHDR, SFDVKD. The CDR3 sequence is 15 residues long. In DNA form, the CDR3 reads TGTGCCACCAGTCCCGTAACAGGGGAGCAATTGCCCCAGCATTTT. This sequence encodes CATSPVTGEQLPQHF.

The rearrangement links TRBV11-2 to TRBJ2-1; 9 bases agree with TRBD2. V was clipped by 1 base and J by 8 bases; unmatched bases: 6. Germline CDR1 SGHAT, CDR2 FQNNGV. This CDR3 is 15 amino acids long. Written as DNA, the CDR3 is TGTGCCAGCAGCTTAGGGCGCGGGAGGGCTTATGAGCAGTTCTTC. Translated, it gives CASSLGRGRAYEQFF.

This clonotype was found a few times. The chain joins TRBV27 to TRBJ1-1; the D gene is possibly TRBD1 (5 bases). The CDR3 is 16 residues long. V lost 0 bases, J lost 2 bases, and 13 bases lay in between. CDR1 MNHEY and CDR2 SMNVEV come from the germline V gene (reference sequence). The CDR3 sequence is CASSLSTGRLNTEAFF. Written as DNA, the CDR3 is TGTGCCAGCAGTTTATCTACGGGACGCTTAAACACTGAAGCTTTCTTT.

This clonotype was detected many times. The chain joins TRBV12-3 or TRBV12-4 to TRBJ2-1, with TRBD2 as a possible D gene (6 bases). V was shortened by 10 bases and J by 6 bases, with 16 bases between the two germline ends. The CDR3 sequence is 13 residues long. CDR3 DNA: TGTGCCACAGATATTCGCGGGGCCAATGAGCAGTTCTTC. As protein: CATDIRGANEQFF.

This clonotype came up many times. This rearrangement joins TRBV3-1 to TRBJ2-3, with D uncertain. Deletions cut 6 bases from V and 1 base from J, with 14 bases between. The CDR3 covers 15 residues. Germline CDR1 reads LGHDT; CDR2 reads YNNKEL (reference sequence). CDR3: CASRAHSWGTDTQYF. The CDR3 DNA reads TGTGCCAGCAGGGCCCATTCATGGGGCACAGATACGCAGTATTTT.

In its sample, this clonotype was seen a few times. The chain carries TRBV12-3 or TRBV12-4 and TRBJ2-5; 12 bases are shared with TRBD1. This CDR3 is built from 16 residues. Trimming cost V 5 bases and J 1 base; bases outside gene matches: 5. CDR3 in DNA: TGTGCCAGCAGTCGAGGGACAGGGGGCCTCCAAGAGACCCAGTACTTC. Protein sequence: CASSRGTGGLQETQYF.

This clonotype appeared a few times. This chain uses TRBV9 with TRBJ1-4, with D possibly TRBD1 on 5 matching bases. CDR1 and CDR2 from the germline V gene are SGDLS and YYNGEE. The CDR3 is made up of 15 amino acids. The V and J ends lost 0 bases and 3 bases respectively, with 9 bases between them. The CDR3 DNA is TGTGCCAGCAGCGTAGGGGGACGGTCTAATGAAAAACTGTTTTTT. Residues: CASSVGGRSNEKLFF.

This clonotype occurred a few times. The chain combines TRBV15 with TRBJ1-1; maybe TRBD1 (6 bases). V lost 5 bases, J lost 4 bases, and 23 bases lay in between. The germline CDR1 and CDR2 sequences are LNHNV and YYDKDF (reference sequence). The CDR3 has 17 amino acids. The CDR3 protein is CATSLGGNRVVGTEAFF. CDR3 in DNA: TGTGCCACCAGCTTGGGGGGAAACAGGGTTGTTGGCACTGAAGCTTTCTTT.